These 28 T cell receptor beta chains were sequenced from one sample in a study of PD-L1 blockade in urothelial cancer. Measured with immunoSEQ multiplex PCR; TCRdb has only the in-frame clones, and not every one. Of more than 15,000 clones detected, roughly 87% appear once; the ten largest clones hold 5.9%. The source material was PBMCs, sampled around atezolizumab (anti-PD-L1) treatment. The receptors here all came from a man between 45 and 60 years old with urothelial cancer.

This clone was recorded once. The chain has TRBV5-1 and TRBJ2-1; D is unclear. Germline V gene lookup returns CDR1 SGHRS and CDR2 YFSETQ. With 2 bases removed from V and 8 bases from J, the gap between germline ends came to 11 bases. This CDR3 comprises 13 residues. The CDR3 bases are TGCGCCAGCAGCTTTACCCCAGGATATGAGCAGTTCTTC. Translating it yields CASSFTPGYEQFF.

This chain links TRBV19 with TRBJ2-1; 12 nucleotides match TRBD2. The CDR3 extends over 18 amino acids. Germline V gene data show CDR1 as LNHDA and CDR2 as SQIVND (reference sequence). V lost 5 bases to trimming and J lost 10 bases; unmatched junction nucleotides: 18. CDR3 protein: CASSYIRGTSGPRGEQFF. CDR3 in DNA: TGTGCCAGTAGTTATATCCGTGGGACTAGCGGGCCACGGGGGGAGCAGTTCTTC.

CDR3 coding DNA: TGTGCCAGCAGCCCTGTCTTCACGCGGGGGAACAATGAGCAGTTCTTC. Protein: CASSPVFTRGNNEQFF. The V call is TRBV7-2, the J call TRBJ2-1, with 7 bases matching TRBD2. Trimming cost V 5 bases and J 5 bases; bases outside gene matches: 12. CDR3 size: 16 residues. Germline V gene data show CDR1 as SGHTA and CDR2 as FQGNSA.

The chain couples TRBV27 to TRBJ2-5; D is possibly TRBD2 (5 bases). The CDR3 length is 11 residues. Germline lookup yields CDR1 MNHEY and CDR2 SMNVEV (reference sequence). Between the trimmed V and J ends, which lost 6 bases and 14 bases, there was a span of 16 bases. The CDR3 nucleotides read TGTGCCAGCAGAATGAACGGGGTGTACTACTTC. Protein sequence: CASRMNGVYYF.

The V gene is TRBV10-1, the J gene TRBJ2-7, with 9 nucleotides matching TRBD2. The CDR3 loop spans 13 amino acids. Germline lookup yields CDR1 WNHNN and CDR2 SYGVQD (reference sequence). The V gene end was trimmed by 6 bases and the J gene end by 5 bases; junction bases not matched to a gene: 5. The CDR3 loop is CASSPSGNNEQYF. CDR3 nucleotides: TGCGCCAGCAGCCCTAGCGGGAACAACGAGCAGTACTTC.

Points on this clone: Other DNA variants within this sample encode the same CDR3. This sequence joins TRBV10-2 and TRBJ1-5; 8 bases are a match to TRBD1. V shed 4 bases and J 6 bases; nucleotides not matched to a gene: 5. From germline, CDR1 is WSHSY and CDR2 SAAADI. CDR3 length equals 14 residues. The CDR3 sequence: CASSGRGRGQPQHF. The CDR3 DNA sequence: TGCGCCAGCAGTGGCAGGGGGCGCGGTCAGCCCCAGCATTTT.

V is TRBV2 and J is TRBJ2-5; weak D call: TRBD1 (6 bases). Trimming took 6 bases from V and 4 from J, leaving 15 bases between them. Germline lookup yields CDR1 SNHLY and CDR2 FYNNEI. CDR3 length: 14 residues. DNA for the CDR3: TGTGCCAGCAGACCACAACCGGACAGAGAGACCCAGTACTTC. Protein product: CASRPQPDRETQYF.

The rearrangement joins TRBV30 to TRBJ1-4; D is undetermined. Trimming cost V 2 bases and J 1 base, with 5 bases left between them. Germline V gene sequence: CDR1 GTSNPN, CDR2 SVGIG (reference sequence). CDR3 length equals 13 residues. CDR3 amino acids: CAWSRGTNEKLFF. CDR3 nucleotides: TGTGCCTGGAGTCGAGGAACTAATGAAAAACTGTTTTTT.

The chain employs TRBV5-6 and TRBJ2-1; D call uncertain. Germline V gene lookup returns CDR1 SGHDT and CDR2 YYEEEE. The CDR3 contains 14 residues. Trimming left V 5 bases short and J 2 bases short, with 11 bases between. In nucleotides, the CDR3 is TGTGCCAGCAGAATGGCTGCAGCCTACAATGAGCAGTTCTTC. Translating gives CASRMAAAYNEQFF.

The gene calls are TRBV12-1 and TRBJ1-1; the D call in the table, TRBD1, was not verified against the DNA. TRBV12-1 is designated a pseudogene. This CDR3 has 14 amino acids. The CDR3: CASQITGMNTEAFF. The CDR3 nucleotides read TGTGCCAGCCAAATAACAGGGATGAACACTGAAGCTTTCTTT.

The chain couples TRBV9 to TRBJ2-1; D is ambiguous. The CDR3 length is 13 residues. Trimming stripped 2 bases from V and 3 bases from J, with 6 bases between. Germline assignment: CDR1 SGDLS and CDR2 YYNGEE. The CDR3 DNA reads as TGTGCCAGCAGCGTGACGGGCTACAATGAGCAGTTCTTC. Translated, it gives CASSVTGYNEQFF.

The chain combines TRBV2 with TRBJ1-1; no reliable D call. Germline CDR1 is SNHLY and CDR2 is FYNNEI. Trimming removed 6 bases at V and 1 base at J, with 9 bases between. There are 13 residues in the CDR3. This CDR3 reads CASSVTGNTEAFF. The CDR3 DNA reads TGTGCCAGCAGCGTGACGGGGAACACTGAAGCTTTCTTT.

This chain connects TRBV10-1 to TRBJ2-2; D is possibly TRBD1 (5 bases). V was clipped by 2 bases and J by 6 bases, with 10 bases between them. Germline V gene data show CDR1 as WNHNN and CDR2 as SYGVQD (reference sequence). This CDR3 is built from 14 residues. This chain's CDR3 is CASSERQGSGELFF. The CDR3 DNA is TGCGCCAGCAGTGAGAGGCAGGGATCCGGGGAGCTGTTTTTT.

The chain links TRBV9 to TRBJ2-3, with D possibly being TRBD2 (5 bases). Per germline, CDR1 SGDLS and CDR2 YYNGEE. V was trimmed by 0 bases and J by 2 bases, leaving 10 bases between them. The CDR3 has 15 residues. The DNA for the CDR3 is TGTGCCAGCAGCGTAGGACCGGGAAACACAGATACGCAGTATTTT. This encodes CASSVGPGNTDTQYF.

The genes are TRBV29-1 and TRBJ2-5; TRBD1 might be the D (6 bases). V was pared by 7 bases and J by 5 bases, with 11 bases between. The CDR3 consists of 11 residues. Germline loops: CDR1 SQVTM, CDR2 ANQGSEA. For the CDR3, the DNA is TGCAGCGGACAGGTGGGGGAGACCCAGTACTTC. It yields the protein CSGQVGETQYF. The full variable domain, rest sourced from reference TRBV29-1 and TRBJ2-5, is SAVISQKPSRDICQRGTSLTIQCQVDSQVTMMFWYRQQPGQSLTLIATANQGSEATYESGFVIDKFPISRPNLTFSTLTVSNMSPEDSSIYLCSGQVGETQYFGPGTRLLVL.

In its sample, this clone was seen once. The chain employs TRBV30 and TRBJ2-3; 7 bases align to TRBD1. Germline V CDR1 and CDR2: GTSNPN, SVGIG (reference sequence). With V trimmed by 3 bases and J by 1 base, 4 bases remained unmatched. The CDR3 length is 14 residues. In DNA, the CDR3 is TGTGCCTGGAGGATCACAGGGGGCACAGATACGCAGTATTTT. Translating it yields CAWRITGGTDTQYF.

The V gene is TRBV4-3, the J gene TRBJ1-4; 7 positions match TRBD1. In germline, CDR1 is LGHNA, CDR2 YSLEER. The CDR3 contains 16 residues. V was clipped by 2 bases and J by 7 bases; unmatched bases: 10. The CDR3 nucleotides are TGCGCCAGCAGCCAAAACTTCCGGGACAGAGGTGAAAAACTGTTTTTT. Residues: CASSQNFRDRGEKLFF.

The rearrangement uses TRBV6-1 and TRBJ1-2; 7 bases map to TRBD1. V dropped 4 bases and J dropped 4; count of bases not matched to a gene: 6. CDR1 and CDR2 from the germline V gene are MNHNS and SASEGT. This CDR3 is 14 amino acids long. CDR3 loop: CASSVQAGGYGYTF. In nucleotides, the CDR3 is TGTGCCAGCAGTGTTCAGGCAGGGGGCTATGGCTACACCTTC.

The chain has TRBV27 and TRBJ1-2, with D possibly matching TRBD1 (6 bases). V was cut by 1 base and J by 6 bases, with 12 bases left in between. Germline V gene lookup returns CDR1 MNHEY and CDR2 SMNVEV (reference sequence). The CDR3 consists of 14 residues. The CDR3 spells CASSLYRGSDGYTF. The CDR3 coding sequence is TGTGCCAGCAGTTTATATAGGGGGAGTGATGGCTACACCTTC.

The J gene is TRBJ1-2, the V gene TRBV10-2; D gene unclear. Germline lookup yields CDR1 WSHSY and CDR2 SAAADI. Trimming removed 3 bases from V and 4 bases from J, with 6 bases in between. The length of the CDR3 is 12 residues. CDR3 residues: CASSDSRYGYTF. CDR3 DNA: TGCGCCAGCAGTGACTCTCGCTATGGCTACACCTTC.

The gene calls are TRBV19 and TRBJ2-5; a weak D match, TRBD1 (6 bases). CDR3 length: 15 residues. Trimming cost V 10 bases and J 0 bases, with 18 bases left between them. The V gene's germline CDR1 is LNHDA and CDR2 SQIVND (reference sequence). The CDR3 nucleotides are TGTGCCACCCTCTTCGGGACACAATACCAAGAGACCCAGTACTTC. It encodes CATLFGTQYQETQYF.

The V gene is TRBV15, the J gene TRBJ1-5; 8 bases are shared with TRBD1. Germline V gene lookup returns CDR1 LNHNV and CDR2 YYDKDF (reference sequence). V dropped 5 bases and J dropped 9; count of bases not matched to a gene: 9. The length of the CDR3 is 14 residues. The CDR3 nucleotides are TGTGCCACCAGCCCCACAGGGGGGCAGGGGCCCCAGCATTTT. Its protein product is CATSPTGGQGPQHF. The full variable domain, with the rest looked up from reference TRBV15 and TRBJ1-5, is DAMVIQNPRYQVTQFGKPVTLSCSQTLNHNVMYWYQQKSSQAPKLLFHYYDKDFNNEADTPDNFQSRRPNTSFCFLDIRSPGLGDTAMYLCATSPTGGQGPQHFGDGTRLSIL.

V gene TRBV7-2 combines with J gene TRBJ2-6; possible D gene TRBD2, 6 bases. CDR3 size: 16 residues. V was cut by 1 base and J by 1 base, with 8 bases left in between. Germline V lookup: CDR1 SGHTA, CDR2 FQGNSA. CDR3 in DNA: TGTGCCAGCAGCTTAGGACGGGGGTCTGGGGCCAACGTCCTGACTTTC. It is translated as CASSLGRGSGANVLTF.

The table lists this clone with a count of one. The rearrangement uses TRBV27 and TRBJ2-2; a possible D gene is TRBD1 (5 bases). The CDR3 has 14 amino acids. Trimming took off 7 bases at V and 3 bases at J, with 12 bases between the two ends. Germline V gives CDR1 MNHEY, CDR2 SMNVEV (reference sequence). The CDR3, as DNA: TGTGCCAGCACGAAGGGGCTCTACACCGGGGAGCTGTTTTTT. As protein: CASTKGLYTGELFF.

This clone has just a few counts. The V gene is TRBV19, the J gene TRBJ2-5; D remains ambiguous. This CDR3 is 15 amino acids long. V shed 2 bases and J shed 3 bases, with 13 bases lying between them. Germline CDR1 and CDR2: LNHDA and SQIVND (reference sequence). For the CDR3, the DNA is TGTGCCAGTAGTATATTCCCATACGGAGAAGAGACCCAGTACTTC. This codes for CASSIFPYGEETQYF.

This chain connects TRBV7-8 to TRBJ2-2; 7 bases are a match to TRBD2. The CDR3 covers 16 residues. Germline loops: CDR1 SGHVS, CDR2 FQNEAQ. The junction had 10 bases not matched to a gene; V was cut back by 3 bases and J by 6 bases. The CDR3 DNA sequence: TGTGCCAGCAGCTTTCGGGGTGGGGGGGAGGCCGGGGAGCTGTTTTTT. This translates into CASSFRGGGEAGELFF. The complete variable domain, with remaining parts taken from reference TRBV7-8 and TRBJ2-2, reads GAGVSQSPRYKVAKRGQDVALRCDPISGHVSLFWYQQALGQGPEFLTYFQNEAQLDKSGLPSDRFFAERPEGSVSTLKIQRTQQEDSAVYLCASSFRGGGEAGELFFGEGSRLTVL.

The CDR3 protein is CASSLGGQGPEQFF. DNA of the CDR3: TGTGCCAGCAGCTTAGGGGGACAGGGCCCTGAGCAGTTCTTC. The genes are TRBV11-3 and TRBJ2-1; 9 bases line up with TRBD1. The CDR3 totals 14 residues. Trimming cost V 1 base and J 9 bases; bases outside gene matches: 4. Germline CDR1 and CDR2: SGHNT and YENEEA.

The chain is built from TRBV7-9 and TRBJ2-2; D perhaps matches TRBD2 (5 bases). The V end was cut by 3 bases, the J end by 7 bases, with 9 bases between. This CDR3 contains 13 residues. Germline V CDR1 and CDR2: SEHNR, FQNEAQ (reference sequence). The CDR3 reads CASSFGLGGELFF. The CDR3 DNA reads TGTGCCAGCAGCTTCGGACTGGGCGGGGAGCTGTTTTTT.